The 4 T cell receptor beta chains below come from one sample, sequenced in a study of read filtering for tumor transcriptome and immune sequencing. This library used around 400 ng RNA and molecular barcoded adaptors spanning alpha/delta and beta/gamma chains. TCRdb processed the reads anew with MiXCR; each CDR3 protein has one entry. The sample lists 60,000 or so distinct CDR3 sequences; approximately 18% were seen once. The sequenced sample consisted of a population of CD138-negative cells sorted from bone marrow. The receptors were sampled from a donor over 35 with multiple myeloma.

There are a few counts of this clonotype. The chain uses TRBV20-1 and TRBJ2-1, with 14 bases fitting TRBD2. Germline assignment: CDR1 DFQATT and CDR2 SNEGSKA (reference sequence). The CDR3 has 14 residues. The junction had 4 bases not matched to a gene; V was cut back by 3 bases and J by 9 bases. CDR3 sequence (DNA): TGCAGTGCTAGGGGACTAGCGGGGGTCGGTGAGCAGTTCTTC. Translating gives CSARGLAGVGEQFF.

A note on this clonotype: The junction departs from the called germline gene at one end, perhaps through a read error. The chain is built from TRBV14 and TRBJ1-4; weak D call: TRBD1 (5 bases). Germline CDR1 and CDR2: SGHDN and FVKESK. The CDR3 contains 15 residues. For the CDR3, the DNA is TGTGTCAGCAGACAACCCAGGGCAACTAATGAAAAACTGTTTTTT. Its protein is CVSRQPRATNEKLFF.

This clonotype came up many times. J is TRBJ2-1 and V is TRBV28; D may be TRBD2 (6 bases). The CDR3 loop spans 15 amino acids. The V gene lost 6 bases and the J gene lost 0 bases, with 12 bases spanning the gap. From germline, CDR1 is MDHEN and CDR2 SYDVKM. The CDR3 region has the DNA TGTGCCAGCAGGCGGGGCGGCCTCTCCTACAATGAGCAGTTCTTC. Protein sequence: CASRRGGLSYNEQFF. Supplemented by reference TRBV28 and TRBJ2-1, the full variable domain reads DVKVTQSSRYLVKRTGEKVFLECVQDMDHENMFWYRQDPGLGLRLIYFSYDVKMKEKGDIPEGYSVSREKKERFSLILESASTNQTSMYLCASRRGGLSYNEQFFGPGTRLTVL.

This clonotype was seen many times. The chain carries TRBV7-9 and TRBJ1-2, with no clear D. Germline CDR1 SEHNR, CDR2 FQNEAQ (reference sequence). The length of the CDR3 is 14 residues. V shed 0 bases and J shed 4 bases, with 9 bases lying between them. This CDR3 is CASSLAGEAYGYTF. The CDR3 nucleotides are TGTGCCAGCAGCTTAGCCGGGGAGGCCTATGGCTACACCTTC.